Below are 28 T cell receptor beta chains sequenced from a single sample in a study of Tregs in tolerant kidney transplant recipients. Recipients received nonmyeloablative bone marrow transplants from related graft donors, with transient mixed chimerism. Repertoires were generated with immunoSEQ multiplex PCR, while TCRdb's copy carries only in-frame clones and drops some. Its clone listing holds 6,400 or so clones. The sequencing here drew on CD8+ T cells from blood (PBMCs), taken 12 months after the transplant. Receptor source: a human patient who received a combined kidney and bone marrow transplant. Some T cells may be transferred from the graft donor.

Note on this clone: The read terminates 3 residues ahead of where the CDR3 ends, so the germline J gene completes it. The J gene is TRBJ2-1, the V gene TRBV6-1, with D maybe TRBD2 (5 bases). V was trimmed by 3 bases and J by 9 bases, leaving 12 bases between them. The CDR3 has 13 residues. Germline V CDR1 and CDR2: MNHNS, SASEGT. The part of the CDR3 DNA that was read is TGTGCCAGCAGTGATTGGCGGGCCCCTGAG. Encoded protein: CASSDWRAPE. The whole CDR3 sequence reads CASSDWRAPEQFF.

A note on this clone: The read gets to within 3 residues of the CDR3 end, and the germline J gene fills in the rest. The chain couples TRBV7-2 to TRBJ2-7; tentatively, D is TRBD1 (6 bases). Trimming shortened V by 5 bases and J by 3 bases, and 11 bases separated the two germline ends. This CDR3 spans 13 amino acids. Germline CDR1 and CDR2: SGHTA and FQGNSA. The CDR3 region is CASSIGQIYEQYF. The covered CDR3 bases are TGTGCCAGCAGCATAGGACAGATCTACGAG.

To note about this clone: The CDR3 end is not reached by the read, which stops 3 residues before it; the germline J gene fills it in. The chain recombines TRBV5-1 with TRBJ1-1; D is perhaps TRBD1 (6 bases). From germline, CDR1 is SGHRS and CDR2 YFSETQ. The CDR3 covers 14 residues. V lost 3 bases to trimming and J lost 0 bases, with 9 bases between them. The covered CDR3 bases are TGCGCCAGCAGCTCATGGACAGTGAACACTGAA. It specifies CASSSWTVNTE. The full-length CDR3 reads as CASSSWTVNTEAFF.

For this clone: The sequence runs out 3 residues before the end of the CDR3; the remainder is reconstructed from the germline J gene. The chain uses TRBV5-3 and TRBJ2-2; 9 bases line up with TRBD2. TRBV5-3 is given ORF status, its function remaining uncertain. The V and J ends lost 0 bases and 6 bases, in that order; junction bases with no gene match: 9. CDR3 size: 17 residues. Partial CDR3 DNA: TGTGCCAGAAGCTTGGTTCGGCGGGAGGGCCATGCCGGGGAG. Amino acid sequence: CARSLVRREGHAGE. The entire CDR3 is CARSLVRREGHAGELFF.

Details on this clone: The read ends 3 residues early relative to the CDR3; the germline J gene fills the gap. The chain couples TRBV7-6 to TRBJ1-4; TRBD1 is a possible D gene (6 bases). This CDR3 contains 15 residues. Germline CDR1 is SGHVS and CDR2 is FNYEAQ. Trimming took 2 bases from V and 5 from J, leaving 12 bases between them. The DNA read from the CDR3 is TGTGCCAGCAGCTTAAGACAGGCGTCAAATGAAAAA. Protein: CASSLRQASNEK. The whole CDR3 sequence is CASSLRQASNEKLFF.

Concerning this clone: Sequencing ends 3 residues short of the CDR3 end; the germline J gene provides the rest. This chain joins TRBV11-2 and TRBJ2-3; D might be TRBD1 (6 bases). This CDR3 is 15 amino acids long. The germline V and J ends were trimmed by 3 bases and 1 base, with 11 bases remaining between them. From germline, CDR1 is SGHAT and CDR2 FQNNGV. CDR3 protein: CASSFLQGRTDTQYF. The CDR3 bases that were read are TGTGCCAGCAGCTTTTTACAGGGCCGCACAGATACG.

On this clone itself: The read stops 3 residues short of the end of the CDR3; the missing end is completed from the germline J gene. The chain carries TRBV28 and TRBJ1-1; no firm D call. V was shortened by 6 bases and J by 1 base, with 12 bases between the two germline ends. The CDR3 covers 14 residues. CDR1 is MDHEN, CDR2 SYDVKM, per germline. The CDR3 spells CASSSSAGNTEAFF. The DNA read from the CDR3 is TGTGCCAGCAGCTCATCCGCAGGGAACACTGAA.

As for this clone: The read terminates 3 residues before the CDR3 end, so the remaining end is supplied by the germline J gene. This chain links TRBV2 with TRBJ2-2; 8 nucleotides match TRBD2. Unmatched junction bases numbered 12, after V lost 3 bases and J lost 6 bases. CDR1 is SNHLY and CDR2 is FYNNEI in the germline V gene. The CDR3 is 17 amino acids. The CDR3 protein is CASSEGRAAGGAGELFF. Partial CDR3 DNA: TGTGCCAGCAGTGAGGGGAGGGCGGCGGGAGGAGCCGGGGAG.

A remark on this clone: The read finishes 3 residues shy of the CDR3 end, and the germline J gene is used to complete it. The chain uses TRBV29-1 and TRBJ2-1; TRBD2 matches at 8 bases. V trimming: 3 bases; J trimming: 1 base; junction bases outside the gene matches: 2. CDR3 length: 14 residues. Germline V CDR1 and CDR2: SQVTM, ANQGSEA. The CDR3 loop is CSVDGGRSYNEQFF. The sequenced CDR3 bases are TGCAGCGTTGACGGCGGGAGGTCCTACAATGAG.

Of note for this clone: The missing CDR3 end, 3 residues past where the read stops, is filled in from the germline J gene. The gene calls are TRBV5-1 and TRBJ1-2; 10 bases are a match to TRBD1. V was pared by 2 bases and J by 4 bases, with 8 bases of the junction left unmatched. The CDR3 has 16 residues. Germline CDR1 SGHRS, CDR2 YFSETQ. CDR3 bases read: TGCGCCAGCAGCTTTGCCGGGACAGGGGTTGGCTATGGC. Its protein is CASSFAGTGVGYG. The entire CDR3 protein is CASSFAGTGVGYGYTF.

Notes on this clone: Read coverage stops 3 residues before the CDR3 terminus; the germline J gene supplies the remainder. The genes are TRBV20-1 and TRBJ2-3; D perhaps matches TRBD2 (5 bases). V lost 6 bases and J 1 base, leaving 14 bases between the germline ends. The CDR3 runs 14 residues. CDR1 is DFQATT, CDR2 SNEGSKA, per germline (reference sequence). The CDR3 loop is CSASTYSGTDTQYF. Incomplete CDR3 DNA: TGCAGTGCATCCACCTATAGCGGCACAGATACG.

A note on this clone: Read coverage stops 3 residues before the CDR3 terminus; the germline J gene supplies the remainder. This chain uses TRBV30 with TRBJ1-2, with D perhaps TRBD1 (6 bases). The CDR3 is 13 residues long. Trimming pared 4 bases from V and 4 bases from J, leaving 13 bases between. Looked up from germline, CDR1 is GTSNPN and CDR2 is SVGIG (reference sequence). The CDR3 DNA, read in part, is TGTGCCTGGAACAAAGTAGGGGGCTATGGC. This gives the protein CAWNKVGGYG. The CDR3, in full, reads CAWNKVGGYGYTF.

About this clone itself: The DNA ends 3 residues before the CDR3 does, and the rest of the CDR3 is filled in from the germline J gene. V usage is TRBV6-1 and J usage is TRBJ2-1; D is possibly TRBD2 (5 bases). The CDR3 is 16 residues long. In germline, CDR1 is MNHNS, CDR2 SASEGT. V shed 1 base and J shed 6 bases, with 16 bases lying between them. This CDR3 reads CASSEEVGPGSNEQFF. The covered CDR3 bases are TGTGCCAGCAGTGAAGAGGTAGGCCCGGGGAGCAATGAG.

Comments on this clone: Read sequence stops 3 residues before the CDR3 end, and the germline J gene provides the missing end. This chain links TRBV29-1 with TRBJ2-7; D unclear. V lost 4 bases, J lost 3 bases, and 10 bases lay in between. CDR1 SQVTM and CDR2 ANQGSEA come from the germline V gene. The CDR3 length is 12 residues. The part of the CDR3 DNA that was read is TGCAGCGTTGGAGATTCGGGCTACGAG. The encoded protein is CSVGDSGYE. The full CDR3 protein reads CSVGDSGYEQYF.

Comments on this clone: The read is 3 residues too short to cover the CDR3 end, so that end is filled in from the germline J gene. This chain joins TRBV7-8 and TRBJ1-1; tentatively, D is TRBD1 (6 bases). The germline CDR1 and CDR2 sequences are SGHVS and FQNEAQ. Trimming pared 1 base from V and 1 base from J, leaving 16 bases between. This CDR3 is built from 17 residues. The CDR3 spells CASSLEAIGGPNTEAFF. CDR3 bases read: TGTGCCAGCAGCTTAGAGGCCATTGGGGGCCCGAACACTGAA.

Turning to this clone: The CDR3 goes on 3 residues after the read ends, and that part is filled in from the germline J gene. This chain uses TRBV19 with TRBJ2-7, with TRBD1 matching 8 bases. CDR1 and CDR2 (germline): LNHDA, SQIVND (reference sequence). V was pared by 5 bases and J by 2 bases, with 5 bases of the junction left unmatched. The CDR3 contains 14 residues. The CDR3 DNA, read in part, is TGTGCCAGTAGTCCCACAGGGGGGACCTACGAG. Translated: CASSPTGGTYE. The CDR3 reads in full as CASSPTGGTYEQYF.

CDR3 region: CASSLSPGQGNTGELFF. CDR3 DNA (partial): TGCGCCAGCAGCTTGTCCCCGGGACAGGGAAACACCGGGGAG. V and J are TRBV5-1 and TRBJ2-2; 9 positions agree with TRBD1. The CDR3 extends 3 residues past the end of the read, so its final part is completed from the germline J gene. The trim removed 1 base at V and 2 bases at J, leaving 6 bases unmatched. CDR3 length: 17 residues. Germline loops: CDR1 SGHRS, CDR2 YFSETQ.

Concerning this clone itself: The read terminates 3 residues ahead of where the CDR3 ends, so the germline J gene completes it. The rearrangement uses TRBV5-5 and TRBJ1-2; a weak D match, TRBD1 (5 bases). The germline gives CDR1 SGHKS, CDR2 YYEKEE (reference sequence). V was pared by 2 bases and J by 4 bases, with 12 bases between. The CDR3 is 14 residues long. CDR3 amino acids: CASSLGTGIYGYTF. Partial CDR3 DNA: TGTGCCAGCAGCTTAGGGACTGGAATCTATGGC.

CDR3 DNA, as far as it was read: TGTGCCAGCAGCAGGGACATAAAGACC. Translated, it gives CASSRDIKT. The whole CDR3 is CASSRDIKTQYF. The V call is TRBV6-2 or TRBV6-3, the J call TRBJ2-5; D possibly corresponds to TRBD1 (6 bases). With the read ending 3 residues before the CDR3 end, the germline J gene is used to fill in that end. Germline-derived CDR1 and CDR2 are MNHEY and SVGEGT. The CDR3 is 12 residues long. Trimming stripped 6 bases from V and 6 bases from J, with 11 bases between.

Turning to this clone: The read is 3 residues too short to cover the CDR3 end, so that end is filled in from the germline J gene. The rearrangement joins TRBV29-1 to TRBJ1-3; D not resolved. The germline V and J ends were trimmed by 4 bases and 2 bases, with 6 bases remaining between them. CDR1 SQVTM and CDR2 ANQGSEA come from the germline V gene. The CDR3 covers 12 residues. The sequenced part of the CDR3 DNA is TGCAGCGTTGTGTTAGCTGGAAACACC. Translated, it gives CSVVLAGNT. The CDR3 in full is CSVVLAGNTIYF.

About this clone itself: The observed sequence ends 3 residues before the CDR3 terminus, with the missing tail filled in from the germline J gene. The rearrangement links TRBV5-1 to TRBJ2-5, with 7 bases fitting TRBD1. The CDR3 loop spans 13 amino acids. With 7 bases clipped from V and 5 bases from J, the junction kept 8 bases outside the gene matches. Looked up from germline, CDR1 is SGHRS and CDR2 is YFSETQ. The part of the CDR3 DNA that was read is TGCGCCAGCCCCCTAGGGGGCAGGGAGACC. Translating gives CASPLGGRET. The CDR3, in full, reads CASPLGGRETQYF.

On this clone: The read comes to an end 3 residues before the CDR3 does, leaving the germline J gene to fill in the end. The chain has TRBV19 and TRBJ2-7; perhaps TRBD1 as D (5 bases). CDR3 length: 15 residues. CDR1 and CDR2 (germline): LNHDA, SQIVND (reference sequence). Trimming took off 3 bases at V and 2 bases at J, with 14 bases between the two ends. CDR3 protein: CASSMGRGSPYEQYF. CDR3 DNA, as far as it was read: TGTGCCAGTAGTATGGGTAGGGGCAGTCCCTACGAG.

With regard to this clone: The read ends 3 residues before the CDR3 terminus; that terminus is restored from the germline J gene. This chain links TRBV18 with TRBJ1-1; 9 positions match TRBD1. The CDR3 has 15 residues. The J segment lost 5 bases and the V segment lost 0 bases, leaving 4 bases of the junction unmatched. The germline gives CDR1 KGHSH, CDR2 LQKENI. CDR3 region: CASSPPRTGVTEAFF. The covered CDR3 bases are TGTGCCAGCTCACCACCCCGGACAGGGGTTACTGAA.

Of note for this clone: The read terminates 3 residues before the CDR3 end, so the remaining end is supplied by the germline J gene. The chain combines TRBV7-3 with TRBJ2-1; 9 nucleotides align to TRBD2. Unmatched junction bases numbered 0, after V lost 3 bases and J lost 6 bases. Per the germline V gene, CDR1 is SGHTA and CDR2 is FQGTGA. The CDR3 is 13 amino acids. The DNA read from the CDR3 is TGTGCCAGCAGCTTGGGACTAGCCAATGAG. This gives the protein CASSLGLANE. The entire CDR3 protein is CASSLGLANEQFF.

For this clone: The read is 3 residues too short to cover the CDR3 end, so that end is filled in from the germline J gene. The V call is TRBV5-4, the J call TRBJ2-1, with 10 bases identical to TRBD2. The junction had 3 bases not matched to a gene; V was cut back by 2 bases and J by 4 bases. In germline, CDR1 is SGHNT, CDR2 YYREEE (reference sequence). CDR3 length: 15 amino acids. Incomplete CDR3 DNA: TGTGCCAGCAGCTTTTCTAGCGGGGGATACAATGAG. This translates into CASSFSSGGYNE. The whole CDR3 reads CASSFSSGGYNEQFF.

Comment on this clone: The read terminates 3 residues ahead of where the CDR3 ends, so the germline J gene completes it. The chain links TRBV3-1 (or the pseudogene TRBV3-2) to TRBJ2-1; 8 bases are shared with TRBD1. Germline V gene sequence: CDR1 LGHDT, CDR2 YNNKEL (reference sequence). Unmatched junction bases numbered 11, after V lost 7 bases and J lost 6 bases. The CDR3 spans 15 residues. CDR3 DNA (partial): TGTGCCAGCACCCGAGTTGGACAGGGAGGCAATGAG. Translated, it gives CASTRVGQGGNE. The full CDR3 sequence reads CASTRVGQGGNEQFF.

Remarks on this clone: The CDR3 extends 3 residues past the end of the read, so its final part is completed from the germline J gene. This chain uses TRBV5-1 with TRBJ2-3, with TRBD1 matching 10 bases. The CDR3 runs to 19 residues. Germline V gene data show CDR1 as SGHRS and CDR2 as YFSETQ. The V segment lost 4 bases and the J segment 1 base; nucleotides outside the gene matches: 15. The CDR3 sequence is CASSTRQGATGLGTDTQYF. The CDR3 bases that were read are TGCGCCAGCAGCACTAGACAGGGGGCTACTGGGCTGGGCACAGATACG.

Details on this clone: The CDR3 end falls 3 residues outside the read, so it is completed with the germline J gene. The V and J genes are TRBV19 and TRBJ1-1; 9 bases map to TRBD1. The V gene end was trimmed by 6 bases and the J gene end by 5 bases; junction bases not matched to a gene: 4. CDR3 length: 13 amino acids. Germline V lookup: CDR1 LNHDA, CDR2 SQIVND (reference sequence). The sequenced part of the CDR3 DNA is TGTGCCAGTAGAGACAGGGGGGGAACTGAA. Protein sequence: CASRDRGGTE. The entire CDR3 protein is CASRDRGGTEAFF.